This T cell receptor (beta chain) was documented in a study of beta chain features in type 1 diabetes. Study-wide results and caveats: The naive, central memory and Treg TCRB repertoires of patients appeared to be more similar to one another than those of healthy donors. TCRB CDR3 length was moderately but significantly reduced in all four CD4+ subsets of Type 1 diabetes patients.

Blood was collected once per donor into heparin, averaging around 120 mL. Every isolated RNA sample was fully reverse transcribed, so sequencing captured expressed TCRB transcripts. Sequencing of naive, central memory and regulatory T cell samples gave an average of about 3.57 million reads. Clones were read by immunoSEQ multiplex PCR, and TCRdb kept only the in-frame ones, dropping some. Of about 900,000 clones listed, 15% to 20% are singletons. Comments on this clone: The antigen is undetermined.

The CDR3 totals 17 residues. Germline lookup yields CDR1 LGHNA and CDR2 YNFKEQ. The junction had 9 bases not matched to a gene; V was cut back by 2 bases and J by 3 bases. This sequence joins TRBV4-2 and TRBJ2-1; TRBD1 aligns across 8 bases. The sequence came from a woman aged 18-29 years in good health. The specimen sequenced was naive CD4+ T cells from blood. CDR3 amino acids: CASSQSLGTGNYNEQFF. CDR3 nucleotide sequence: TGTGCCAGCAGCCAATCGCTCGGGACAGGCAACTACAATGAGCAGTTCTTC.